A selection of T cell receptor beta chains follows, all from one sample in a study of Ad26.COV2.S vaccination and SARS-CoV-2 variants. The assay was immunoSEQ multiplex PCR, and TCRdb's table has in-frame clones only and misses some. The data contain about 680,000 clones, roughly 90% of them singletons. This material consisted of peripheral blood, taken in a trial of Ad26.COV2.S vaccine versus placebo. The receptors derive from a person aged 18-60 years who received the Ad26.COV2.S COVID-19 vaccine or a placebo. Both conserved end residues are part of each CDR3. The order of the fields is CDR3 protein, CDR3 DNA, V gene, D gene, J gene, clone size. The D gene is left open where the match is weak. The size field is filled for only some rows; it gives once, few, many or a size class.

CDR3aa: CASSPMDRAKGAFF
CDR3nt: TGTGCCAGCTCACCGATGGACAGGGCAAAAGGAGCTTTCTTT
v_gene: TRBV18
d_gene: TRBD1
j_gene: TRBJ1-1
abundance: .

CDR3aa: CASSVSFSHQPQHF
CDR3nt: TGTGCCAGCAGCGTTTCGTTTTCGCATCAGCCCCAGCATTTT
v_gene: TRBV27
d_gene: .
j_gene: TRBJ1-5
abundance: few

CDR3aa: CASSTSHQGARSIGEKLFF
CDR3nt: TGTGCCAGCAGCACCTCTCACCAGGGGGCGAGGTCGATTGGGGAAAAACTGTTTTTT
v_gene: TRBV9
d_gene: TRBD1
j_gene: TRBJ1-4
abundance: once

CDR3aa: CASSPQAPREQYF
CDR3nt: TGTGCCAGCAGCCCCCAGGCGCCCCGCGAGCAGTACTTC
v_gene: TRBV12-3/TRBV12-4
d_gene: .
j_gene: TRBJ2-7
abundance: .

CDR3aa: CASSQEPGVKQYF
CDR3nt: TGCGCCAGCAGCCAAGAGCCAGGAGTTAAGCAGTACTTC
v_gene: TRBV4-3
d_gene: .
j_gene: TRBJ2-7
abundance: .

CDR3aa: CASSTSVTSFGQETQYF
CDR3nt: TGTGCCAGCAGCACCAGCGTGACTAGCTTCGGACAAGAGACCCAGTACTTC
v_gene: TRBV11-2
d_gene: TRBD2
j_gene: TRBJ2-5
abundance: .

CDR3aa: CASSEDQGGTQHF
CDR3nt: TGTGCCAGCTCCGAGGACCAGGGCGGGACCCAGCATTTT
v_gene: TRBV5-5
d_gene: .
j_gene: TRBJ1-5
abundance: .

CDR3aa: CAWSATLF
CDR3nt: TGTGCCTGGAGTGCCACTCTCTTT
v_gene: TRBV30
d_gene: .
j_gene: TRBJ1-1
abundance: .

CDR3aa: CASRGRTSGNTLNEQFF
CDR3nt: TGTGCCAGCAGAGGACGGACTAGCGGGAATACCCTAAATGAGCAGTTCTTC
v_gene: TRBV27
d_gene: TRBD2
j_gene: TRBJ2-1
abundance: .

CDR3aa: CASSLRQVSEKLFF
CDR3nt: TGTGCCAGCAGCCTACGACAGGTTTCTGAAAAACTGTTTTTT
v_gene: TRBV3-1/TRBV3-2
d_gene: .
j_gene: TRBJ1-4
abundance: once

CDR3aa: CASSDYGGSSGNTIYF
CDR3nt: TGTGCCAGCAGTGACTATGGGGGGAGCTCTGGAAACACCATATATTTT
v_gene: TRBV6-1
d_gene: .
j_gene: TRBJ1-3
abundance: .

CDR3aa: CASSNGWQGALEKLFF
CDR3nt: TGCGCCAGCAGCAATGGGTGGCAGGGGGCATTAGAAAAACTGTTTTTT
v_gene: TRBV4-3
d_gene: TRBD1
j_gene: TRBJ1-4
abundance: .